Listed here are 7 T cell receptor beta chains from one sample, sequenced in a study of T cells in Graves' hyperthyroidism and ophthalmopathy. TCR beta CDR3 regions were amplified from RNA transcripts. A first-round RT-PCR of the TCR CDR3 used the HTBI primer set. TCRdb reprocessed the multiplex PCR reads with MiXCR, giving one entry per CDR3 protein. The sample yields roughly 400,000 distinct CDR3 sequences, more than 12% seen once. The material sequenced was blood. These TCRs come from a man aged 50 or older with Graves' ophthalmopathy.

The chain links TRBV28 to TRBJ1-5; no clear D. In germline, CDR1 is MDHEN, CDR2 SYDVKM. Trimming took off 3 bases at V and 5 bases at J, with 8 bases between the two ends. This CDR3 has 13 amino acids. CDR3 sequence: CASSFDIYQPQHF. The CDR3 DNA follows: TGTGCCAGCAGTTTCGACATTTATCAGCCCCAGCATTTT.

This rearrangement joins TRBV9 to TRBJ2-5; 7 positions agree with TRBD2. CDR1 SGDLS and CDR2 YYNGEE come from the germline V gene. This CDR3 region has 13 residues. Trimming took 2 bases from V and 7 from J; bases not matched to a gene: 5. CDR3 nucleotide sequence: TGTGCCAGCAGCGTCTCTTCGGGAGGGACCCAGTACTTC. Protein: CASSVSSGGTQYF. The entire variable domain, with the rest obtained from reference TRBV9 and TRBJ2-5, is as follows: DSGVTQTPKHLITATGQRVTLRCSPRSGDLSVYWYQQSLDQGLQFLIQYYNGEERAKGNILERFSAQQFPDLHSELNLSSLELGDSALYFCASSVSSGGTQYFGPGTRLLVL.

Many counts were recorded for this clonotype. The chain's CDR3 is CASSSTRATGELFF. The CDR3 region has the DNA TGTGCCAGCAGCTCTACGAGGGCAACCGGGGAGCTGTTTTTT. The rearrangement links TRBV7-8 to TRBJ2-2, with D possibly being TRBD2 (5 bases). V was pared by 4 bases and J by 5 bases, with 11 bases between. The CDR3 is made up of 14 amino acids. Germline lookup yields CDR1 SGHVS and CDR2 FQNEAQ.

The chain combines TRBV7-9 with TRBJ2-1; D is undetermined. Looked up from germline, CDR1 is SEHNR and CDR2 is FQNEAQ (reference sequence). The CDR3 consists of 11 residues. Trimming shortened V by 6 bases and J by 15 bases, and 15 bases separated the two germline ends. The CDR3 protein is CASSSTSRPFF. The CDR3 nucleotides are TGTGCCAGCAGTTCAACCAGCAGGCCGTTCTTC.

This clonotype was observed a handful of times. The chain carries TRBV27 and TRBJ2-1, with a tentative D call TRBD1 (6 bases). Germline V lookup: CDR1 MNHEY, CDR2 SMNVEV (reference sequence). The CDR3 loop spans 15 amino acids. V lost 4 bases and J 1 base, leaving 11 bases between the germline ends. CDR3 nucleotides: TGTGCCAGCAGTTCTAGGGGGAGTTCCTACAATGAGCAGTTCTTC. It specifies CASSSRGSSYNEQFF.

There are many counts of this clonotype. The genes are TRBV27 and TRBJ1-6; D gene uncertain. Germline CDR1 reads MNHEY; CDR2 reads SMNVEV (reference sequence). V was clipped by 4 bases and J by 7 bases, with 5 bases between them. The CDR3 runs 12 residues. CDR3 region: CASSSRNSPLHF. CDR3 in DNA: TGTGCCAGCAGTTCTCGCAATTCACCCCTCCACTTT.

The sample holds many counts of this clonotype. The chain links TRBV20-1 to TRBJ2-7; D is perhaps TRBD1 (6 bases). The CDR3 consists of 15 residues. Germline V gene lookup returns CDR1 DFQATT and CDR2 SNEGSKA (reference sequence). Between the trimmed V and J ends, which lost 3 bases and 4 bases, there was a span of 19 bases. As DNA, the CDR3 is TGCAGTGCTAGGACGGGATATTGGGGGCAGTACGAGCAGTACTTC. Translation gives CSARTGYWGQYEQYF.